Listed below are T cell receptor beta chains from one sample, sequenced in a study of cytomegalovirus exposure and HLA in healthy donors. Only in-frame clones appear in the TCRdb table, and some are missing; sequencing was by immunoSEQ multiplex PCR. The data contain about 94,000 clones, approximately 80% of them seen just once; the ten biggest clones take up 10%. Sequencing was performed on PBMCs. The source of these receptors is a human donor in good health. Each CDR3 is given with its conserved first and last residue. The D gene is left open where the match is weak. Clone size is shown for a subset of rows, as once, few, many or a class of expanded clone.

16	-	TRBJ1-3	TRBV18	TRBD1	CASSQQGVISGNTIYF	TGTGCCAGCTCACAACAGGGGGTGATCTCTGGAAACACCATATATTTT
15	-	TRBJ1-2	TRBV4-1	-	CASRSSDSAYYGYTF	TGCGCCAGCAGAAGCTCCGACAGTGCCTACTATGGCTACACCTTC
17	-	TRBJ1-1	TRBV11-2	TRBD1	CASTPLRAGGLNTEAFF	TGTGCCAGCACCCCCCTTCGGGCAGGGGGCCTGAACACTGAAGCTTTCTTT
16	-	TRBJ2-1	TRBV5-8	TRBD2	CASSLGRVGSYNEQFF	TGTGCCAGCTCCTTGGGGAGGGTGGGGTCCTACAATGAGCAGTTCTTC
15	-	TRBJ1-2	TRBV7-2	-	CASSNPGPREGGYTF	TGTGCCAGCAGCAATCCGGGACCTAGGGAGGGTGGCTACACCTTC
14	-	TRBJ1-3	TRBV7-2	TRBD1	CASSFRGPRDTIYF	TGTGCCAGCAGCTTCAGGGGGCCCCGGGACACCATATATTTT
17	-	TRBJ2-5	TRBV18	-	CASSPQLGPTSQETQYF	TGTGCCAGCTCACCCCAACTAGGACCTACCTCCCAAGAGACCCAGTACTTC
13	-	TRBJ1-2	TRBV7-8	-	CASSLAWEGGYTF	TGTGCCAGCAGCTTAGCCTGGGAGGGAGGCTACACCTTC
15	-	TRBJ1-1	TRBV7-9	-	CASSPSLGRTTEAFF	TGTGCCAGCAGCCCCTCACTAGGGCGTACCACTGAAGCTTTCTTT
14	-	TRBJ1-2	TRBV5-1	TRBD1	CASSLDRGNYGYTF	TGCGCCAGCAGCTTGGACAGGGGCAACTATGGCTACACCTTC
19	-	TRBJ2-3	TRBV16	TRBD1	CASSQLRGLEGQGARTQYF	TGTGCCAGCAGCCAATTGAGGGGACTGGAAGGACAGGGGGCGCGTACGCAGTATTTT
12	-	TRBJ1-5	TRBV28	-	CASSLEGEPQHF	TGTGCCAGCAGTTTGGAGGGCGAGCCCCAGCATTTT
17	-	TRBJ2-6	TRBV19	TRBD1	CASSLQGADPGANVLTF	TGTGCCAGTAGTTTACAGGGGGCCGATCCTGGGGCCAACGTCCTGACTTTC
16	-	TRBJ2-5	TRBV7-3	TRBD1	CASSLGGQGARETQYF	TGTGCCAGCAGCTTGGGGGGACAGGGGGCACGAGAGACCCAGTACTTC
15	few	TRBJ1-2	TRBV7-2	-	CASSFPGAGLKGYTF	TGTGCCAGCAGCTTCCCCGGTGCGGGTTTGAAGGGCTACACCTTC
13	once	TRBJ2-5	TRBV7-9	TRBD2	CAGAGTSAETQYF	TGTGCCGGCGCCGGGACTAGTGCCGAGACCCAGTACTTC